A single sample is the source of the 29 T cell receptor beta chains below, sequenced in a study of blood T cell repertoires in COVID-19. The table came from immunoSEQ multiplex PCR; TCRdb's copy has only in-frame clones and leaves some out. The data show 150,000 to 200,000 clones, around 90% seen once. Sequencing was done on a sample of peripheral blood. Every receptor here comes from a woman between 50 and 59 years old with acute or convalescent COVID-19.

J is TRBJ2-1 and V is TRBV5-6; 7 bases align to TRBD1. This CDR3 has 17 residues. Germline V lookup: CDR1 SGHDT, CDR2 YYEEEE. The J segment lost 3 bases and the V segment lost 2 bases, leaving 11 bases of the junction unmatched. CDR3 sequence: CASSLTGVLGYYNEQFF. CDR3 in DNA: TGTGCCAGCAGCTTAACAGGGGTTTTAGGCTACTACAATGAGCAGTTCTTC.

V gene TRBV6-2 or TRBV6-3 combines with J gene TRBJ2-7; D possibly corresponds to TRBD1 (5 bases). Germline values: CDR1 MNHEY, CDR2 SVGEGT. This CDR3 is built from 15 residues. V was pared by 3 bases and J by 2 bases, with 14 bases between. CDR3 loop: CASSYIQAGTYEQYF. CDR3 DNA sequence: TGTGCCAGCAGTTATATTCAAGCAGGGACCTACGAGCAGTACTTC.

The chain is built from TRBV5-4 and TRBJ2-1, with 9 bases aligning to TRBD2. Trimming at V came to 2 bases and at J to 7 bases, leaving 4 bases not matched to a gene. The CDR3 extends over 14 amino acids. CDR1 and CDR2 from the germline V gene are SGHNT and YYREEE (reference sequence). The CDR3: CASSFGGGENEQFF. The CDR3 nucleotides read TGTGCCAGCAGCTTCGGCGGGGGGGAGAATGAGCAGTTCTTC.

The genes are TRBV18 and TRBJ1-1, with D possibly matching TRBD1 (5 bases). This CDR3 region has 16 residues. Trimming took 4 bases from V and 2 from J, leaving 17 bases between them. Per the germline V gene, CDR1 is KGHSH and CDR2 is LQKENI. CDR3 coding DNA: TGTGCCAGCTCACACCTCCCGGGGGAATTAAACACTGAAGCTTTCTTT. The encoded protein is CASSHLPGELNTEAFF.

This chain uses TRBV2 with TRBJ2-4; perhaps TRBD1 as D (5 bases). CDR3 length equals 14 residues. Germline V gene lookup returns CDR1 SNHLY and CDR2 FYNNEI. The V end was cut by 6 bases, the J end by 4 bases, with 13 bases between. CDR3 loop: CASSPREAKNIQYF. The CDR3 coding sequence is TGTGCCAGCAGCCCCAGGGAAGCTAAAAACATTCAGTACTTC.

The chain links TRBV18 to TRBJ2-2, with D unresolved. Germline V CDR1 and CDR2: KGHSH, LQKENI. Trimming took off 3 bases at V and 4 bases at J, with 9 bases between the two ends. This CDR3 region has 14 residues. DNA for the CDR3: TGTGCCAGCTCACCTGGCCGAGGCACCGGGGAGCTGTTTTTT. Its protein is CASSPGRGTGELFF.

The chain uses TRBV27 and TRBJ2-1; TRBD2 agrees at 7 bases. Germline CDR1 MNHEY, CDR2 SMNVEV (reference sequence). CDR3 length: 14 residues. The ends lost 2 bases at V and 6 bases at J; junction bases unmatched: 4. Written as DNA, the CDR3 is TGTGCCAGCAGTTTAGTGACTAGCCCCAATGAGCAGTTCTTC. It translates to CASSLVTSPNEQFF.

The gene calls are TRBV2 and TRBJ1-2, with a tentative D call TRBD1 (5 bases). Between the trimmed V and J ends, which lost 2 bases and 0 bases, there was a span of 10 bases. The germline V gene encodes CDR1 SNHLY and CDR2 FYNNEI. CDR3 length equals 15 residues. CDR3 coding DNA: TGTGCCAGCAGTGAAAGGGGCAGTACTAACTATGGCTACACCTTC. Translating gives CASSERGSTNYGYTF.

The chain has TRBV7-9 and TRBJ2-2; D is uncertain. Germline V gene sequence: CDR1 SEHNR, CDR2 FQNEAQ (reference sequence). The ends were cut back, 5 bases at V and 2 bases at J, with 12 bases in the middle. The length of the CDR3 is 15 residues. CDR3 region: CASSRNAANTGELFF. CDR3 coding DNA: TGTGCCAGCAGCCGTAACGCGGCTAACACCGGGGAGCTGTTTTTT. Drawing the rest from reference TRBV7-9 and TRBJ2-2, the complete variable domain is DTGVSQNPRHKITKRGQNVTFRCDPISEHNRLYWYRQTLGQGPEFLTYFQNEAQLEKSRLLSDRFSAERPKGSFSTLEIQRTEQGDSAMYLCASSRNAANTGELFFGEGSRLTVL.

V is TRBV5-1 and J is TRBJ1-1, with D hard to call. V gave up 0 bases and J gave up 1 base, with 7 bases separating them. The germline CDR1 and CDR2 sequences are SGHRS and YFSETQ. CDR3 size: 14 residues. As DNA, the CDR3 is TGCGCCAGCAGCTTGGTGTCAGAGAACACTGAAGCTTTCTTT. Residues: CASSLVSENTEAFF. Full variable domain (missing parts from reference TRBV5-1 and TRBJ1-1): KAGVTQTPRYLIKTRGQQVTLSCSPISGHRSVSWYQQTPGQGLQFLFEYFSETQRNKGNFPGRFSGRQFSNSRSEMNVSTLELGDSALYLCASSLVSENTEAFFGQGTRLTVV.

The chain combines TRBV6-2 or TRBV6-3 with TRBJ2-7; D gene unclear. This CDR3 is 13 amino acids long. V lost 5 bases and J lost 5, with 13 bases in between. CDR1 and CDR2 (germline): MNHEY, SVGEGT. The CDR3 here is CASSPTVIHEQYF. The CDR3 nucleotides are TGTGCCAGCAGTCCCACAGTAATCCACGAGCAGTACTTC.

V and J are TRBV19 and TRBJ1-6; D might be TRBD1 (5 bases). Germline lookup yields CDR1 LNHDA and CDR2 SQIVND (reference sequence). This CDR3 is 15 amino acids long. The V end lost 11 bases, the J end lost 6 bases, and 20 bases lay between the germline ends. The CDR3 DNA reads as TGTGCCGCAAGCTCCGGGACTGGCTCTAATTCACCCCTCCACTTT. It encodes CAASSGTGSNSPLHF.

This chain uses TRBV12-3 or TRBV12-4 with TRBJ1-1; D gene unclear. V dropped 2 bases and J dropped 4 bases, with 8 bases sitting between them. The CDR3 loop spans 13 amino acids. The CDR3 nucleotides are TGTGCCAGCAGTTTAAGACGGGGCACTGAAGCTTTCTTT. It specifies CASSLRRGTEAFF.

V and J are TRBV30 and TRBJ2-3; D ambiguous. V lost 0 bases, J lost 0 bases, and 13 bases lay in between. CDR1 and CDR2 from the germline V gene are GTSNPN and SVGIG (reference sequence). The CDR3 loop spans 16 amino acids. The CDR3 DNA is TGTGCCTGGAGTGTACGGCAGGAACCTAGCACAGATACGCAGTATTTT. Amino acid sequence: CAWSVRQEPSTDTQYF.

This clone has only one observation. The chain uses TRBV11-3 and TRBJ2-3; possible D gene TRBD1, 6 bases. The V and J ends lost 2 bases and 0 bases respectively, with 6 bases between them. The length of the CDR3 is 14 residues. Germline V gene data show CDR1 as SGHNT and CDR2 as YENEEA. DNA for the CDR3: TGTGCCAGCAGCTTAACAGGGAGCACAGATACGCAGTATTTT. Residues: CASSLTGSTDTQYF.

This rearrangement joins TRBV5-5 to TRBJ1-4; D remains ambiguous. CDR1 is SGHKS, CDR2 YYEKEE, per germline (reference sequence). Trimming took off 4 bases at V and 6 bases at J, with 7 bases between the two ends. The CDR3 has 12 amino acids. The CDR3 region is CASSGEDEKLFF. The CDR3, as DNA: TGTGCCAGCAGCGGGGAGGATGAAAAACTGTTTTTT.

The rearrangement joins TRBV20-1 to TRBJ1-2; D remains ambiguous. The germline CDR1 and CDR2 sequences are DFQATT and SNEGSKA (reference sequence). V dropped 6 bases and J dropped 8 bases, with 13 bases sitting between them. CDR3 length equals 11 residues. For the CDR3, the DNA is TGCAGTGCCCTGGGTCTGGGCGGCTACACCTTC. It encodes CSALGLGGYTF.

The count of this clone is one. V and J are TRBV6-5 and TRBJ1-1, with D possibly TRBD1 on 6 matching bases. This CDR3 has 13 amino acids. The V gene lost 7 bases and the J gene lost 0 bases, with 9 bases spanning the gap. Germline CDR1 and CDR2: MNHEY and SVGAGI. The CDR3, as DNA: TGTGCCAGCACCAGGGGTCTGAACACTGAAGCTTTCTTT. Residues: CASTRGLNTEAFF.

This clone occurred a few times. This chain joins TRBV6-2 or TRBV6-3 and TRBJ2-7; 9 bases match TRBD1. The V gene end was trimmed by 6 bases and the J gene end by 5 bases; junction bases not matched to a gene: 26. The CDR3 consists of 20 residues. Germline V gene sequence: CDR1 MNHEY, CDR2 SVGEGT. The CDR3 loop is CASRYPPGQGKGSGINEQYF. The CDR3 DNA reads TGTGCCAGCAGATACCCACCGGGACAGGGAAAGGGGAGCGGGATTAACGAGCAGTACTTC.

The rearrangement links TRBV6-2 or TRBV6-3 to TRBJ1-5; 9 positions match TRBD1. The CDR3 runs to 14 residues. Looked up from germline, CDR1 is MNHEY and CDR2 is SVGEGT. The trim removed 7 bases at V and 5 bases at J, leaving 6 bases unmatched. The CDR3 DNA reads as TGTGCCAGCAACCCGGGACAGGGTTATCAGCCCCAGCATTTT. Protein: CASNPGQGYQPQHF.

In this sample, this clone turned up once. V usage is TRBV9 and J usage is TRBJ2-3; 9 positions agree with TRBD2. The ends lost 2 bases at V and 1 base at J; junction bases unmatched: 14. The germline V gene encodes CDR1 SGDLS and CDR2 YYNGEE. The CDR3 runs 19 residues. CDR3 protein: CASSVLGGGGAYGTDTQYF. CDR3 in DNA: TGTGCCAGCAGCGTCTTGGGTGGCGGGGGGGCCTACGGCACAGATACGCAGTATTTT.

The gene calls are TRBV24-1 and TRBJ2-3; 14 bases fit TRBD2. With 1 base clipped from V and 4 bases from J, the junction kept 12 bases outside the gene matches. Per the germline V gene, CDR1 is KGHDR and CDR2 is SFDVKD. This CDR3 comprises 20 residues. The CDR3 sequence: CATSDFKAHGLAGGADTQYF. The CDR3 DNA reads TGTGCCACCAGTGATTTTAAAGCCCACGGACTAGCGGGGGGAGCAGATACGCAGTATTTT.

The rearrangement joins TRBV6-5 to TRBJ2-1, with a tentative D call TRBD1 (7 bases). Trimming pared 6 bases from V and 4 bases from J, leaving 13 bases between. CDR1 and CDR2 from the germline V gene are MNHEY and SVGAGI. The CDR3 is 14 residues long. The CDR3 protein is CASRAGQTYNEQFF. CDR3 bases: TGTGCCAGCAGGGCGGGACAGACTTACAATGAGCAGTTCTTC.

CDR3 residues: CASSSSGGYGYTF. CDR3 DNA: TGTGCCAGCAGCTCTTCCGGTGGCTATGGCTACACCTTC. This rearrangement joins TRBV7-9 to TRBJ1-2; D is uncertain. Germline CDR1 SEHNR, CDR2 FQNEAQ (reference sequence). The V end was cut by 4 bases, the J end by 4 bases, with 10 bases between. The CDR3 extends over 13 amino acids.

CDR3 protein: CASSIGQGTGNTIYF. CDR3 DNA sequence: TGTGCCAGCAGCATAGGACAGGGAACTGGAAACACCATATATTTT. The genes are TRBV5-6 and TRBJ1-3, with 8 nucleotides matching TRBD1. This CDR3 comprises 15 residues. CDR1 is SGHDT and CDR2 is YYEEEE in the germline V gene. V gave up 4 bases and J gave up 2 bases; unmatched junction bases: 5.

The CDR3 loop reads CASSLAGQLSPEAFF. In nucleotides, the CDR3 is TGCGCCAGCAGCTTGGCGGGACAGCTTTCCCCTGAAGCTTTCTTT. The V gene is TRBV5-1, the J gene TRBJ1-1, with 7 bases lining up with TRBD1. Trimming took 0 bases from V and 6 from J; bases not matched to a gene: 8. Germline CDR1 reads SGHRS; CDR2 reads YFSETQ. The CDR3 is made up of 15 amino acids.

As DNA, the CDR3 is TGCAGCGTCGATAGGGGGGGACAGGGGGCCACAGATACGCAGTATTTT. Protein: CSVDRGGQGATDTQYF. The chain couples TRBV29-1 to TRBJ2-3; 12 nucleotides line up with TRBD1. The CDR3 runs 16 residues. Germline CDR1 SQVTM, CDR2 ANQGSEA. The V segment lost 6 bases and the J segment 2 bases; nucleotides outside the gene matches: 9.

This chain links TRBV7-8 with TRBJ1-2, with TRBD1 identical over 8 bases. The junction had 9 bases not matched to a gene; V was cut back by 1 base and J by 8 bases. The CDR3 spans 15 residues. Germline V lookup: CDR1 SGHVS, CDR2 FQNEAQ. The CDR3 coding sequence is TGTGCCAGCAGCTTAGTTGGCAACAGGGGGAACGGCTACACCTTC. It yields the protein CASSLVGNRGNGYTF. Drawing the rest from reference TRBV7-8 and TRBJ1-2, the complete variable domain is GAGVSQSPRYKVAKRGQDVALRCDPISGHVSLFWYQQALGQGPEFLTYFQNEAQLDKSGLPSDRFFAERPEGSVSTLKIQRTQQEDSAVYLCASSLVGNRGNGYTFGSGTRLTVV.

This clone has a single count. The chain has TRBV9 and TRBJ2-2, with 12 bases lining up with TRBD2. V shed 3 bases, J shed 9 bases, and the junction held 9 bases outside the gene matches. This CDR3 has 16 amino acids. CDR1 is SGDLS and CDR2 is YYNGEE in the germline V gene. CDR3 coding DNA: TGTGCCAGCAGCGAATCTAGCGGGAGGGGGCGCCGGGAGCTGTTTTTT. Its protein product is CASSESSGRGRRELFF.